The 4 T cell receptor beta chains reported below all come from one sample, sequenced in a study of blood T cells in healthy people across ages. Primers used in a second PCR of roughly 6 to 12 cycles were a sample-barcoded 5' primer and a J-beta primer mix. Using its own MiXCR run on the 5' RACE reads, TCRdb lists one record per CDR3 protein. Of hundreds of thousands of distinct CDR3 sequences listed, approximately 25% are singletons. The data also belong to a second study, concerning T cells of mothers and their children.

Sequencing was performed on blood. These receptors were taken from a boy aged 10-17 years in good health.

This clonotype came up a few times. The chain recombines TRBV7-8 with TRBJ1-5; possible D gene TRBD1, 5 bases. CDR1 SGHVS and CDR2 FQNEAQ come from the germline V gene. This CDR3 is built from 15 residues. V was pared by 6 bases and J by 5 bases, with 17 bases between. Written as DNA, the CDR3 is TGTGCCAGCAGTATCTGGGGGAGGGTGGATCAGCCCCAGCATTTT. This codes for CASSIWGRVDQPQHF.

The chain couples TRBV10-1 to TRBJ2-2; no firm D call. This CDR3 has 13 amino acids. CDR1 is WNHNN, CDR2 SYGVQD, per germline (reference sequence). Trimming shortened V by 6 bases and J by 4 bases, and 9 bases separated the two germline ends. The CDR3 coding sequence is TGCGCCAGCAGGAAGGACGGCACCGGGGAGCTGTTTTTT. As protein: CASRKDGTGELFF.

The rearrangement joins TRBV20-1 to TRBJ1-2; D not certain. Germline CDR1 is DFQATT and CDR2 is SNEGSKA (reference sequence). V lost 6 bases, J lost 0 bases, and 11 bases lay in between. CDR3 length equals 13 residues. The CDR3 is CSAPLGTNYGYTF. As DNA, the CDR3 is TGCAGTGCCCCTTTGGGGACTAACTATGGCTACACCTTC.

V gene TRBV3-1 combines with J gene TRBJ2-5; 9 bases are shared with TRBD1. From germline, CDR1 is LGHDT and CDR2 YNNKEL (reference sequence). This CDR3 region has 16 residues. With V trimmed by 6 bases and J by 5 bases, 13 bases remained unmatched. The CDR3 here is CASRDNRDRVKETQYF. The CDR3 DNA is TGTGCCAGCAGAGATAACCGGGACAGGGTCAAGGAGACCCAGTACTTC.